Listed here are 30 T cell receptor beta chains from one sample, sequenced in a study of regulatory T cells in long-lasting Graves disease. Time point reported: newly diagnosed GD, antithyroid drugs for less than 3 months. From PBMCs, RNA was extracted and then used to make the TCR library. According to the study, TCR beta libraries were built with iRepertoire HTBI primers and CDR3-region Arm-PCR. Each CDR3 protein is one row after TCRdb ran MiXCR on the multiplex PCR reads. The table includes roughly 500,000 distinct CDR3 sequences, about 12% detected once. These same data were also listed under a study on T cells in Graves' hyperthyroidism and ophthalmopathy.

Sequenced here: peripheral blood mononuclear cells (PBMCs), sampled at new diagnosis, from a patient treated with antithyroid drugs. The origin of the receptors is a woman aged 25 to 39 with Graves disease.

Turning to this clonotype: Just one base apart from a much larger clone, this may be a read error. The chain joins TRBV12-3 or TRBV12-4 to TRBJ1-5; TRBD1 is a possible D gene (5 bases). This CDR3 spans 14 amino acids. CDR3 bases: TGTGCCGGCAGCCTCGGGACGGCCGATCAGCCCCAGCATTTT. This sequence encodes CAGSLGTADQPQHF.

In its sample, this clonotype was seen many times. The chain combines TRBV28 with TRBJ1-4, with 7 nucleotides matching TRBD1. The V gene's germline CDR1 is MDHEN and CDR2 SYDVKM. The V and J ends lost 6 bases and 8 bases, in that order; junction bases with no gene match: 12. The CDR3 loop spans 15 amino acids. Here the CDR3 DNA reads TGTGCCAGCAGCCCAGGGGGGCGCTTACGAGAAAAACTGTTTTTT. Encoded protein: CASSPGGRLREKLFF.

At least ten counts were recorded for this clonotype. V usage is TRBV11-3 and J usage is TRBJ2-3, with 9 bases lining up with TRBD1. Germline V CDR1 and CDR2: SGHNT, YENEEA. After removal of 3 bases from V and 2 bases from J, the junction contained 6 bases not matched to a gene. The CDR3 runs 16 residues. In DNA form, the CDR3 reads TGTGCCAGCAGCTTGTGGGGACAGGGTTTCACAGATACGCAGTATTTT. Translated: CASSLWGQGFTDTQYF.

The table lists this clonotype with many counts. The chain links TRBV5-1 to TRBJ2-1; the D gene is possibly TRBD2 (6 bases). V shed 1 base and J shed 10 bases, with 15 bases lying between them. This CDR3 comprises 14 residues. Looked up from germline, CDR1 is SGHRS and CDR2 is YFSETQ. The CDR3 region has the DNA TGCGCCAGCAGCTTGTGGAGCGGGCTCAGGGAGCAGTTCTTC. Amino acid sequence: CASSLWSGLREQFF.

The V and J genes are TRBV3-1 and TRBJ2-2; D is ambiguous. V was cut by 4 bases and J by 0 bases, with 15 bases left in between. The germline V gene has CDR1 LGHDT and CDR2 YNNKEL (reference sequence). The CDR3 is made up of 17 amino acids. CDR3 region: CASSLSLWSSNTGELFF. In DNA form, the CDR3 reads TGTGCCAGCAGCCTCAGCTTATGGAGCTCGAACACCGGGGAGCTGTTTTTT.

This clonotype was counted many times. The V gene is TRBV20-1, the J gene TRBJ1-1; possible D gene TRBD1, 5 bases. Looked up from germline, CDR1 is DFQATT and CDR2 is SNEGSKA (reference sequence). The CDR3 consists of 15 residues. Trimming shortened V by 4 bases and J by 1 base, and 16 bases separated the two germline ends. The CDR3 loop is CSANGAEGWNTEAFF. The CDR3 coding sequence is TGCAGTGCTAATGGGGCCGAGGGCTGGAACACTGAAGCTTTCTTT.

A note on this clonotype: A read error may explain this, as a much larger clone is one base away. This chain connects TRBV20-1 to TRBJ1-1; D is perhaps TRBD1 (5 bases). CDR1 is DFQATT and CDR2 is SNEGSKA in the germline V gene (reference sequence). This CDR3 is built from 12 residues. In DNA form, the CDR3 reads TGCAGTGCTAGAGTCCTTGGCAGGGTTGCTTGCTTT. Translation: CSARVLGRVACF.

A remark on this clonotype: A much larger clone differs from this one at a single base, so this may be a read error. The chain is built from TRBV20-1 and TRBJ2-1; a possible D gene is TRBD2 (6 bases). Germline V gene lookup returns CDR1 DFQATT and CDR2 SNEGSKA (reference sequence). V was clipped by 0 bases and J by 10 bases, with 28 bases between them. The CDR3 is 18 residues long. CDR3 bases: TGCAGTGCTAGAGATAAATCGGACTGGACTACTAAAACCTACGAGCAGTTCTTC. This gives the protein CSARDKSDWTTKTYEQFF.

This clonotype was found a few times. The rearrangement links TRBV5-6 to TRBJ2-5; D is ambiguous. The V and J ends lost 4 bases and 3 bases respectively, with 7 bases between them. The CDR3 sequence is 12 residues long. The germline gives CDR1 SGHDT, CDR2 YYEEEE. CDR3 nucleotide sequence: TGTGCCAGCAGCCAACCTGAAGAGACCCAGTACTTC. The encoded protein is CASSQPEETQYF.

This clonotype has a handful of counts. This chain uses TRBV19 with TRBJ2-3, with 8 positions matching TRBD2. J was trimmed by 4 bases and V by 5 bases; bases with no gene match: 14. CDR3 length: 17 residues. The germline gives CDR1 LNHDA, CDR2 SQIVND (reference sequence). CDR3 sequence reads: CASSLTTPGLGADTQYF. CDR3 coding DNA: TGTGCCAGTAGTCTGACGACCCCGGGACTAGGCGCAGATACGCAGTATTTT.

The rearrangement joins TRBV5-1 to TRBJ1-1, with TRBD1 as a possible D gene (5 bases). Trimming stripped 7 bases from V and 0 bases from J, with 16 bases between. Germline CDR1 reads SGHRS; CDR2 reads YFSETQ. The CDR3 has 15 amino acids. The CDR3 sequence: CASRPGGNMNTEAFF. The CDR3 bases are TGCGCCAGCCGTCCGGGGGGAAACATGAACACTGAAGCTTTCTTT.

The chain recombines TRBV3-1 with TRBJ2-1; TRBD2 matches 7 bases. The CDR3 runs to 16 residues. V lost 3 bases and J lost 0; bases outside the gene matches: 5. CDR1 is LGHDT, CDR2 YNNKEL, per germline (reference sequence). DNA for the CDR3: TGTGCCAGCAGCCAGCCGGGACTATCCTCCTACAATGAGCAGTTCTTC. Translating it yields CASSQPGLSSYNEQFF.

Turning to this clonotype: This likely traces to a read error, being one base from a far larger clone. The chain is built from TRBV11-1 and TRBJ2-5, with 11 bases identical to TRBD2. The J call may be mistaken, given a closer DNA end match to TRBJ2-1. The CDR3 sequence is 15 residues long. Germline V gives CDR1 SGHAT, CDR2 FQDESV (reference sequence). CDR3: CAGSSLAGALDEQFF. For the CDR3, the DNA is TGTGCCGGCAGCTCACTAGCGGGAGCATTGGATGAGCAGTTCTTC.

Here the CDR3 reads CASSEGGRGLAETQYF. In DNA form, the CDR3 reads TGTGCCAGCAGTGAAGGGGGTAGGGGGCTCGCAGAGACCCAGTACTTC. V gene TRBV25-1 combines with J gene TRBJ2-5; 7 bases are a match to TRBD1. CDR1 MGHDK and CDR2 SYGVNS come from the germline V gene. The V segment lost 2 bases and the J segment 4 bases; nucleotides outside the gene matches: 10. The length of the CDR3 is 16 residues.

This clonotype was recorded many times. This chain joins TRBV20-1 and TRBJ2-5, with D unclear. Germline CDR1 reads DFQATT; CDR2 reads SNEGSKA (reference sequence). The V and J ends lost 6 bases and 5 bases respectively, with 13 bases between them. The CDR3 runs to 12 residues. In DNA, the CDR3 is TGCAGTGCCCCAAATGGATGGGAGACCCAGTACTTC. It is translated as CSAPNGWETQYF.

This clonotype occurred many times. This chain uses TRBV30 with TRBJ2-2; TRBD2 aligns across 7 bases. The CDR3 is made up of 15 amino acids. V lost 1 base, J lost 0 bases, and 2 bases stayed unmatched. CDR1 is GTSNPN, CDR2 SVGIG, per germline (reference sequence). This CDR3 is CAWSAGGPNTGELFF. In nucleotides, the CDR3 is TGTGCCTGGAGTGCGGGAGGCCCGAACACCGGGGAGCTGTTTTTT.

This clonotype came up many times. The chain links TRBV9 to TRBJ1-5; D remains ambiguous. The CDR3 contains 13 residues. Germline CDR1 is SGDLS and CDR2 is YYNGEE. Trimming pared 0 bases from V and 5 bases from J, leaving 6 bases between. The CDR3 sequence: CASSVDGYQPQHF. The DNA of the CDR3 is TGTGCCAGCAGCGTAGACGGTTATCAGCCCCAGCATTTT.

This chain links TRBV19 with TRBJ2-2; D uncertain. This CDR3 comprises 13 residues. V was clipped by 7 bases and J by 3 bases, with 9 bases between them. From germline, CDR1 is LNHDA and CDR2 SQIVND (reference sequence). As DNA, the CDR3 is TGTGCCAGTAACGAGGAATACACCGGGGAGCTGTTTTTT. The encoded protein is CASNEEYTGELFF.

In this sample, this clonotype turned up a few times. The V gene is TRBV6-1, the J gene TRBJ2-4; no clear D. The CDR3 is made up of 18 amino acids. The V and J ends lost 4 bases and 0 bases respectively, with 19 bases between them. Germline CDR1 and CDR2: MNHNS and SASEGT. CDR3 coding DNA: TGTGCCAGCAGTGCACCGGGCCCAGCTGATTTAGCCAAAAACATTCAGTACTTC. Its translation: CASSAPGPADLAKNIQYF.

In this sample, this clonotype turned up many times. The chain uses TRBV5-8 and TRBJ2-7; D is undetermined. V lost 0 bases, J lost 6 bases, and 13 bases lay in between. The CDR3 runs to 14 residues. Germline assignment: CDR1 SGHTS and CDR2 YDEGEE. CDR3 protein: CASSLDRARGEQYF. The CDR3 DNA sequence: TGTGCCAGCAGCTTGGATAGGGCTCGCGGCGAGCAGTACTTC.

This clonotype has a handful of counts. As the CDR3 is not closed by the conserved phenylalanine or tryptophan, this likely results from a read error. The chain employs TRBV7-9 and TRBJ1-1; D is undetermined. The V and J ends lost 1 base and 1 base respectively, with 4 bases between them. The CDR3 contains 13 residues. CDR1 and CDR2 (germline): SEHNR, FQNEAQ (reference sequence). CDR3 in DNA: TGTGCCAGCAGCTTAGATCCGAACACTGAAGCTTTCTCT. It translates to CASSLDPNTEAFS.

This clonotype has a count of ten or more. The chain combines TRBV30 with TRBJ1-1; D gene ambiguous. The CDR3 has 12 amino acids. V shed 2 bases and J shed 5 bases, with 9 bases lying between them. Germline assignment: CDR1 GTSNPN and CDR2 SVGIG (reference sequence). The DNA of the CDR3 is TGTGCCTGGAGTCACGGACTGACTGAAGCTTTCTTT. Residues: CAWSHGLTEAFF.

This clonotype occurred a few times. The chain joins TRBV20-1 to TRBJ2-1; TRBD2 aligns across 10 bases. CDR3 length: 18 amino acids. Germline assignment: CDR1 DFQATT and CDR2 SNEGSKA (reference sequence). Trimming removed 0 bases from V and 6 bases from J; junction bases left unmatched: 14. CDR3 sequence reads: CSARDLSRGASGSNEQFF. The CDR3 DNA sequence: TGCAGTGCTAGAGATCTCTCCCGAGGGGCTAGCGGGAGCAATGAGCAGTTCTTC.

The sample holds many counts of this clonotype. This rearrangement joins TRBV5-8 to TRBJ2-7; D not certain. V was pared by 3 bases and J by 1 base, with 8 bases between. The germline gives CDR1 SGHTS, CDR2 YDEGEE. This CDR3 has 13 residues. CDR3 bases: TGTGCCAGCAGCTCAGCTTCGTCCTACGAGCAGTACTTC. This translates into CASSSASSYEQYF.

As DNA, the CDR3 is TGTGCCAGCAGCATTACAGGGTTAGGCAATCAGCCCCAGCATTTT. It translates to CASSITGLGNQPQHF. The rearrangement uses TRBV28 and TRBJ1-5; possible D gene TRBD1, 6 bases. The V gene lost 6 bases and the J gene lost 2 bases, with 14 bases spanning the gap. The CDR3 has 15 residues. CDR1 MDHEN and CDR2 SYDVKM come from the germline V gene.

This chain joins TRBV2 and TRBJ2-7, with D uncertain. The CDR3 is 15 residues long. The germline V gene encodes CDR1 SNHLY and CDR2 FYNNEI. V was trimmed by 6 bases and J by 3 bases, leaving 18 bases between them. For the CDR3, the DNA is TGTGCCAGCAGGGCCGGGTCCCAATCCCACTACGAGCAGTACTTC. Translating gives CASRAGSQSHYEQYF.

There are many counts of this clonotype. The V call is TRBV10-3, the J call TRBJ1-5; the D gene is possibly TRBD1 (6 bases). V was pared by 4 bases and J by 7 bases, with 11 bases between. CDR3 length equals 13 residues. Germline loops: CDR1 ENHRY, CDR2 SYGVKD. The chain's CDR3 is CAISVGAWQPQHF. The DNA for the CDR3 is TGTGCCATCAGTGTGGGGGCCTGGCAGCCCCAGCATTTT.

This clonotype came up many times. The rearrangement uses TRBV10-3 and TRBJ2-1; possibly TRBD2 for D (6 bases). CDR1 is ENHRY and CDR2 is SYGVKD in the germline V gene. V dropped 2 bases and J dropped 2 bases, with 13 bases sitting between them. The CDR3 totals 16 residues. The CDR3: CAISEGLLAPYNEQFF. The CDR3 nucleotides read TGTGCCATCAGTGAGGGCCTACTAGCACCCTACAATGAGCAGTTCTTC.

V usage is TRBV9 and J usage is TRBJ2-1; 11 positions match TRBD2. Germline CDR1 and CDR2: SGDLS and YYNGEE. The CDR3 is 16 residues long. The trim removed 4 bases at V and 6 bases at J, leaving 9 bases unmatched. The CDR3 here is CASSPYSGRVSNEQFF. The CDR3, as DNA: TGTGCCAGCAGCCCCTATAGCGGGAGGGTTAGCAATGAGCAGTTCTTC. The complete variable domain, with remaining parts taken from reference TRBV9 and TRBJ2-1, reads DSGVTQTPKHLITATGQRVTLRCSPRSGDLSVYWYQQSLDQGLQFLIQYYNGEERAKGNILERFSAQQFPDLHSELNLSSLELGDSALYFCASSPYSGRVSNEQFFGPGTRLTVL.

V and J are TRBV6-4 and TRBJ1-1; the D gene is possibly TRBD1 (6 bases). This CDR3 is built from 11 residues. CDR1 and CDR2 from the germline V gene are MRHNA and SNTAGT. Deletions cut 5 bases from V and 11 bases from J, with 12 bases between. This CDR3 is CASSSGAQAFF. Here the CDR3 DNA reads TGTGCCAGCAGTTCAGGGGCGCAGGCTTTCTTT.